These 27 T cell receptor beta chains came from one sample sequenced in a study of T cell responses to AZD1222 COVID-19 vaccine. Sequencing used immunoSEQ multiplex PCR; TCRdb keeps in-frame clones, though not all of them. The data show some 170,000 clones, 85% to 90% seen once. The sequences come from peripheral blood, collected on day 0 of AZD1222 vaccination. Receptor source: an adult in good health.

The chain carries TRBV5-8 and TRBJ1-4; TRBD1 aligns across 7 bases. The CDR3 covers 14 residues. Trimming took 3 bases from V and 3 from J; bases not matched to a gene: 2. Germline lookup yields CDR1 SGHTS and CDR2 YDEGEE. The CDR3 nucleotides are TGTGCCAGCAGCTGGGGACAGTCTAATGAAAAACTGTTTTTT. Its protein is CASSWGQSNEKLFF.

The chain recombines TRBV9 with TRBJ1-1, with TRBD1 matching over 7 bases. Germline values: CDR1 SGDLS, CDR2 YYNGEE. CDR3 length: 14 amino acids. Trimming took 0 bases from V and 4 from J; bases not matched to a gene: 3. CDR3 residues: CASSVEGAGTEAFF. In nucleotides, the CDR3 is TGTGCCAGCAGCGTAGAGGGGGCAGGCACTGAAGCTTTCTTT. The whole variable domain, filled in from reference TRBV9 and TRBJ1-1, reads DSGVTQTPKHLITATGQRVTLRCSPRSGDLSVYWYQQSLDQGLQFLIQYYNGEERAKGNILERFSAQQFPDLHSELNLSSLELGDSALYFCASSVEGAGTEAFFGQGTRLTVV.

For this clone: The germline gene is not matched at one end of the junction; a read error may be the cause. CDR3 in amino acids: CASSPIGSNYGYTF. The DNA for the CDR3 is TGTGCCAGCTCACCGATAGGGTCTAATTATGGCTACACCTTC. The J gene is TRBJ1-2, the V gene TRBV18; the D is unclear. Germline values: CDR1 KGHSH, CDR2 LQKENI. CDR3 length: 14 amino acids.

CDR3 loop: CASRKNVAGYGYTF. The CDR3 nucleotides read TGTGCCAGCAGAAAAAATGTCGCGGGCTATGGCTACACCTTC. This chain uses TRBV28 with TRBJ1-2; no reliable D call. CDR1 is MDHEN and CDR2 is SYDVKM in the germline V gene. CDR3 size: 14 residues. The V gene lost 6 bases and the J gene lost 4 bases, with 15 bases spanning the gap.

The V call is TRBV5-4, the J call TRBJ1-4, with D uncertain. Germline V lookup: CDR1 SGHNT, CDR2 YYREEE (reference sequence). The CDR3 runs 15 residues. V lost 3 bases and J 6 bases, leaving 15 bases between the germline ends. CDR3 amino acids: CASSSLKVGYEKLFF. The CDR3, as DNA: TGTGCCAGCAGCTCTCTGAAGGTCGGGTATGAAAAACTGTTTTTT.

The chain has TRBV6-6 and TRBJ2-3; D might be TRBD1 (6 bases). Germline CDR1 MNHNY, CDR2 SVGAGI (reference sequence). The CDR3 runs 14 residues. V lost 4 bases and J 6 bases, leaving 14 bases between the germline ends. The DNA of the CDR3 is TGTGCCAGCAGTTTAGCTGGGGGCTTGGATACGCAGTATTTT. As protein: CASSLAGGLDTQYF.

This clone was detected only once. This rearrangement joins TRBV19 to TRBJ1-2; D ambiguous. V was clipped by 10 bases and J by 5 bases, with 8 bases between them. The CDR3 runs to 10 residues. From germline, CDR1 is LNHDA and CDR2 SQIVND (reference sequence). The CDR3 DNA sequence: TGTGCCACCCGAGGGTATGGCTACACCTTC. Residues: CATRGYGYTF.

The count of this clone is one. This chain connects TRBV15 to TRBJ2-1; D may be TRBD1 or TRBD2 (5 bases each). The germline gives CDR1 LNHNV, CDR2 YYDKDF (reference sequence). This CDR3 spans 15 amino acids. The germline V and J ends were trimmed by 0 bases and 5 bases, with 11 bases remaining between them. CDR3 DNA sequence: TGTGCCACCAGCAGAGATCGAGGGGCCAACAATGAGCAGTTCTTC. As protein: CATSRDRGANNEQFF.

This clone has a handful of counts. The chain combines TRBV30 with TRBJ1-1; possibly TRBD1 for D (5 bases). With 0 bases removed from V and 7 bases from J, the gap between germline ends came to 12 bases. The CDR3 consists of 13 residues. Germline V gene sequence: CDR1 GTSNPN, CDR2 SVGIG (reference sequence). DNA for the CDR3: TGTGCCTGGAGTGTCACAGGATTCGGTGAAGCTTTCTTT. It is translated as CAWSVTGFGEAFF.

The rearrangement joins TRBV7-2 to TRBJ2-7; D remains unclear. V was shortened by 1 base and J by 0 bases, with 10 bases between the two germline ends. The length of the CDR3 is 15 residues. Germline assignment: CDR1 SGHTA and CDR2 FQGNSA. The CDR3 DNA reads TGTGCCAGCAGCTTAGGCCAGTTCTCCTCCTACGAGCAGTACTTC. It translates to CASSLGQFSSYEQYF. Drawing the rest from reference TRBV7-2 and TRBJ2-7, the complete variable domain is GAGVSQSPSNKVTEKGKDVELRCDPISGHTALYWYRQSLGQGLEFLIYFQGNSAPDKSGLPSDRFSAERTGGSVSTLTIQRTQQEDSAVYLCASSLGQFSSYEQYFGPGTRLTVT.

J is TRBJ1-2 and V is TRBV29-1; TRBD1 might be the D (6 bases). The V end lost 6 bases, the J end lost 7 bases, and 9 bases lay between the germline ends. CDR1 and CDR2 from the germline V gene are SQVTM and ANQGSEA. This CDR3 spans 10 amino acids. The CDR3 protein is CSVQGGGYTF. The CDR3 DNA is TGCAGCGTACAGGGAGGTGGCTACACCTTC.

This sequence joins TRBV29-1 and TRBJ2-1; D possibly matches TRBD1 or TRBD2 (6 bases each). This CDR3 spans 13 amino acids. Trimming took 7 bases from V and 12 from J, leaving 22 bases between them. Germline values: CDR1 SQVTM, CDR2 ANQGSEA. The CDR3 sequence: CSGGGTPILMQFF. The CDR3 DNA reads TGCAGCGGAGGGGGGACACCTATCCTGATGCAGTTCTTC.

The chain combines TRBV29-1 with TRBJ2-2; TRBD1 matches 9 bases. V shed 7 bases and J 5 bases; nucleotides not matched to a gene: 8. CDR3 length: 14 residues. Per germline, CDR1 SQVTM and CDR2 ANQGSEA. CDR3 nucleotide sequence: TGCAGCGCAACGGGACAGGGTGGGACCGGGGAGCTGTTTTTT. Amino acid sequence: CSATGQGGTGELFF.

Note on this clone: The sample carries other DNA sequences with the same CDR3. The chain recombines TRBV7-2 with TRBJ2-7, with no clear D. Trimming removed 3 bases from V and 2 bases from J, with 8 bases in between. The CDR3 length is 13 residues. Germline CDR1 SGHTA, CDR2 FQGNSA. The chain's CDR3 is CASSLQETYEQYF. The CDR3 DNA is TGTGCCAGCAGCTTGCAGGAGACCTACGAGCAGTACTTC.

The V call is TRBV19, the J call TRBJ2-3; TRBD2 might be the D (6 bases). Germline V gives CDR1 LNHDA, CDR2 SQIVND (reference sequence). This CDR3 is 17 amino acids long. Trimming shortened V by 5 bases and J by 6 bases, and 24 bases separated the two germline ends. The CDR3 sequence: CASSGAPGGGEADTQYF. CDR3 sequence (DNA): TGTGCCAGTAGTGGGGCCCCCGGGGGAGGCGAGGCCGATACGCAGTATTTT. Complete variable domain (other parts from reference TRBV19 and TRBJ2-3): DGGITQSPKYLFRKEGQNVTLSCEQNLNHDAMYWYRQDPGQGLRLIYYSQIVNDFQKGDIAEGYSVSREKKESFPLTVTSAQKNPTAFYLCASSGAPGGGEADTQYFGPGTRLTVL.

V usage is TRBV5-6 and J usage is TRBJ1-1; D gene uncertain. This CDR3 is 14 amino acids long. The ends were cut back, 2 bases at V and 5 bases at J, with 13 bases in the middle. Germline V lookup: CDR1 SGHDT, CDR2 YYEEEE. The CDR3 is CASSFGVQATEAFF. CDR3 nucleotides: TGTGCCAGCAGCTTTGGTGTTCAAGCGACTGAAGCTTTCTTT.

The chain has TRBV5-1 and TRBJ2-7; TRBD1 might be the D (6 bases). CDR1 and CDR2 (germline): SGHRS, YFSETQ. V was cut by 2 bases and J by 2 bases, with 11 bases left in between. The CDR3 is made up of 14 amino acids. As DNA, the CDR3 is TGCGCCAGCAGCTTCAGGGGCGCGACCTACGAGCAGTACTTC. The encoded protein is CASSFRGATYEQYF.

This chain joins TRBV29-1 and TRBJ2-7, with D unclear. Between the trimmed V and J ends, which lost 4 bases and 3 bases, there was a span of 7 bases. Germline CDR1 SQVTM, CDR2 ANQGSEA. The CDR3 contains 11 residues. The DNA of the CDR3 is TGCAGCGTTGTCCAGCGCTACGAGCAGTACTTC. Protein: CSVVQRYEQYF.

CDR3 sequence reads: CAISPGQGNTIYF. CDR3 nucleotides: TGTGCCATCAGCCCGGGACAGGGAAACACCATATATTTT. The chain recombines TRBV10-3 with TRBJ1-3; 7 bases are shared with TRBD1. Trimming removed 6 bases from V and 4 bases from J; junction bases left unmatched: 3. Germline V CDR1 and CDR2: ENHRY, SYGVKD. This CDR3 has 13 amino acids.

The chain carries TRBV10-2 and TRBJ1-5; D is unclear. This CDR3 is 14 amino acids long. CDR1 and CDR2 from the germline V gene are WSHSY and SAAADI. V was shortened by 3 bases and J by 5 bases, with 11 bases between the two germline ends. CDR3 amino acids: CASSESSGDQPQHF. CDR3 sequence (DNA): TGCGCCAGCAGTGAAAGTTCAGGAGATCAGCCCCAGCATTTT.

In its sample, this clone was seen once. This CDR3 is also generated by other DNA sequences in the sample. The chain has TRBV4-2 and TRBJ2-2; D not certain. Germline V gene lookup returns CDR1 LGHNA and CDR2 YNFKEQ. This CDR3 contains 12 residues. V was trimmed by 3 bases and J by 4 bases, leaving 3 bases between them. The CDR3 spells CASSQATGELFF. CDR3 coding DNA: TGTGCCAGCAGCCAGGCCACCGGGGAGCTGTTTTTT.

The chain is built from TRBV28 and TRBJ2-7; 7 positions agree with TRBD2. CDR3 length: 12 residues. The trim removed 8 bases at V and 4 bases at J, leaving 5 bases unmatched. The germline V gene encodes CDR1 MDHEN and CDR2 SYDVKM. CDR3 sequence reads: CASCREVYEQYF. The DNA for the CDR3 is TGTGCCAGCTGCCGGGAGGTGTACGAGCAGTACTTC.

The chain joins TRBV9 to TRBJ2-2; D assignment may be TRBD1 or TRBD2 (7 bases each). CDR3 length equals 17 residues. V lost 1 base and J lost 0, with 13 bases in between. Per germline, CDR1 SGDLS and CDR2 YYNGEE. The CDR3 nucleotides read TGTGCCAGCAGCGTACCAGGGGGGGAACCGAACACCGGGGAGCTGTTTTTT. The encoded protein is CASSVPGGEPNTGELFF.

The genes are TRBV5-1 and TRBJ2-7; 10 positions agree with TRBD2. This CDR3 contains 15 residues. J gave up 2 bases and V 3 bases, and 5 bases lay outside the gene matches. The germline CDR1 and CDR2 sequences are SGHRS and YFSETQ. The CDR3 is CASSSGSGRTYEQYF. CDR3 bases: TGCGCCAGCAGCTCCGGTAGCGGGAGGACCTACGAGCAGTACTTC.

The J gene is TRBJ1-5, the V gene TRBV9; D call uncertain. The ends were cut back, 3 bases at V and 0 bases at J, with 7 bases in the middle. The CDR3 loop spans 14 amino acids. Germline CDR1 reads SGDLS; CDR2 reads YYNGEE. The CDR3 DNA reads TGTGCCAGCAGCGGGCACGATAGCAATCAGCCCCAGCATTTT. This encodes CASSGHDSNQPQHF.

The rearrangement joins TRBV5-1 to TRBJ2-1; unclear D gene. Trimming stripped 0 bases from V and 0 bases from J, with 10 bases between. The germline CDR1 and CDR2 sequences are SGHRS and YFSETQ. CDR3 length: 16 amino acids. The CDR3 is CASSLDGPSSYNEQFF. The DNA for the CDR3 is TGCGCCAGCAGCTTGGATGGGCCTAGCTCCTACAATGAGCAGTTCTTC.

The chain recombines TRBV5-5 with TRBJ1-2, with a tentative D call TRBD1 (5 bases). The CDR3 contains 14 residues. Germline-derived CDR1 and CDR2 are SGHKS and YYEKEE (reference sequence). Between the trimmed V and J ends, which lost 4 bases and 7 bases, there was a span of 17 bases. Here the CDR3 DNA reads TGTGCCAGCAGCACCCCAGGGATTTTAGGTGGCTACACCTTC. The encoded protein is CASSTPGILGGYTF. Full variable domain (remainder filled in from reference TRBV5-5 and TRBJ1-2): DAGVTQSPTHLIKTRGQQVTLRCSPISGHKSVSWYQQVLGQGPQFIFQYYEKEERGRGNFPDRFSARQFPNYSSELNVNALLLGDSALYLCASSTPGILGGYTFGSGTRLTVV.